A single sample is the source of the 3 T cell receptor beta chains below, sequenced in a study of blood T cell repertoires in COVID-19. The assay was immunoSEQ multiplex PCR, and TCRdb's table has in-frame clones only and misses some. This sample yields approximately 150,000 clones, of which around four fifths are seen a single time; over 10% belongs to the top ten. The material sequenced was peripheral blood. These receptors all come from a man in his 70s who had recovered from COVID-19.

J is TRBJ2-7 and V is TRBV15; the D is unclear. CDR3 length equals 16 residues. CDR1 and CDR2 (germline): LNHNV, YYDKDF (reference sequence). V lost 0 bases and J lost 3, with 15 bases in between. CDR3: CATSRDREALGYEQYF. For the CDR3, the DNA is TGTGCCACCAGCAGAGATCGTGAGGCACTTGGCTACGAGCAGTACTTC. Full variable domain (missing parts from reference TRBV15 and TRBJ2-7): DAMVIQNPRYQVTQFGKPVTLSCSQTLNHNVMYWYQQKSSQAPKLLFHYYDKDFNNEADTPDNFQSRRPNTSFCFLDIRSPGLGDTAMYLCATSRDREALGYEQYFGPGTRLTVT.

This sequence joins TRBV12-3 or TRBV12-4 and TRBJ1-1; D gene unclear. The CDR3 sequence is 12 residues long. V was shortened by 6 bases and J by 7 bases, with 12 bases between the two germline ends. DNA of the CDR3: TGTGCCAGCAGACCGAACACCATTGAAGCTTTCTTT. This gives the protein CASRPNTIEAFF.

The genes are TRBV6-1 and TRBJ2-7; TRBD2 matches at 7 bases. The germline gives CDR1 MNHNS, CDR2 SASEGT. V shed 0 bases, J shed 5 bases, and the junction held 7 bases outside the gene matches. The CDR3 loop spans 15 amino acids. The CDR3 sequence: CASSEAKTSLHEQYF. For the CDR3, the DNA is TGTGCCAGCAGTGAAGCCAAGACTAGCCTCCACGAGCAGTACTTC.